Each of the 24 T cell receptor beta chains below was sequenced from the same sample in a study of post-analysis software for immune sequencing data. Study-level findings and limits: A handful of TRBV segments (TRBV5-6, TRBV5-1 and TRBV20-1 among them) occurred more frequently in patients than in controls.

Prepared TCR beta cDNA libraries contained unique molecular identifiers. Each CDR3 protein gets one entry after TCRdb re-called the PCR reads with MiXCR. The data show approximately 770,000 distinct CDR3 sequences, under 60% seen once. These TCRs' antigens remain unknown. The material sequenced was blood. All receptors derive from a girl under 18 with multiple sclerosis.

The gene calls are TRBV6-1 and TRBJ1-2, with a tentative D call TRBD1 (6 bases). Germline-derived CDR1 and CDR2 are MNHNS and SASEGT. The ends were cut back, 2 bases at V and 9 bases at J, with 19 bases in the middle. The CDR3 spans 15 residues. The CDR3 reads CASSEYRRNDRSYTF. CDR3 nucleotides: TGTGCCAGCAGTGAATATAGGCGCAACGACAGGAGCTACACCTTC.

The rearrangement uses TRBV7-2 and TRBJ2-7; no firm D call. The CDR3 length is 15 residues. Trimming pared 5 bases from V and 7 bases from J, leaving 21 bases between. CDR1 SGHTA and CDR2 FQGNSA come from the germline V gene. As DNA, the CDR3 is TGTGCCAGCAGCCGCGCTTTGGACCCGTCCCTGGAGCAGTACTTC. This sequence encodes CASSRALDPSLEQYF.

The rearrangement uses TRBV3-1 and TRBJ1-5, with D uncertain. The germline CDR1 and CDR2 sequences are LGHDT and YNNKEL (reference sequence). The CDR3 contains 15 residues. The germline V and J ends were trimmed by 0 bases and 6 bases, with 12 bases remaining between them. The CDR3 nucleotides are TGTGCCAGCAGCCAAGATGTCACTGGGAGTCAGCCCCAGCATTTT. This sequence encodes CASSQDVTGSQPQHF.

The chain recombines TRBV6-2 or TRBV6-3 with TRBJ2-7, with TRBD2 as a possible D gene (5 bases). Germline values: CDR1 MNHEY, CDR2 SVGEGT. The V gene lost 10 bases and the J gene lost 6 bases, with 22 bases spanning the gap. This CDR3 is 14 amino acids long. CDR3: CAIFSPGEGSEQYF. CDR3 DNA: TGTGCCATCTTCTCCCCGGGCGAGGGCTCCGAGCAGTACTTC.

The chain combines TRBV5-1 with TRBJ2-3; 10 bases match TRBD2. CDR1 and CDR2 (germline): SGHRS, YFSETQ. Trimming removed 0 bases from V and 4 bases from J; junction bases left unmatched: 5. CDR3 length: 16 amino acids. The CDR3 region is CASSLDASGGSDTQYF. CDR3 bases: TGCGCCAGCAGCTTGGATGCTAGCGGGGGATCAGATACGCAGTATTTT.

The gene calls are TRBV27 and TRBJ2-3; TRBD1 might be the D (6 bases). CDR3 size: 17 residues. CDR1 and CDR2 (germline): MNHEY, SMNVEV (reference sequence). Trimming removed 3 bases at V and 3 bases at J, with 19 bases between. The CDR3 bases are TGTGCCAGCAGTTTTCTTGGACTGGCAGGGGAAACAGATACGCAGTATTTT. It codes for CASSFLGLAGETDTQYF.

Only a few counts were recorded for this clonotype. The chain joins TRBV12-3 or TRBV12-4 to TRBJ2-7; TRBD2 matches 13 bases. The CDR3 is made up of 14 amino acids. With 7 bases clipped from V and 4 bases from J, the junction kept 4 bases outside the gene matches. This CDR3 is CASTWGLAGYEQYF. DNA of the CDR3: TGTGCCAGCACCTGGGGACTAGCGGGATACGAGCAGTACTTC.

In regard to this clonotype: This may be a read error, as it is one base from a much larger clone. The rearrangement uses TRBV11-1 and TRBJ2-7; TRBD2 matches at 13 bases. The junction had 2 bases not matched to a gene; V was cut back by 1 base and J by 2 bases. This CDR3 is 16 amino acids long. From germline, CDR1 is SGHAT and CDR2 FQDESV (reference sequence). CDR3 DNA: TGTGCCAGCAGCTTAGTGGGGACTAGCGGGACCTACGAGCAGTACTTC. Residues: CASSLVGTSGTYEQYF. The complete variable domain, with remaining parts taken from reference TRBV11-1 and TRBJ2-7, reads EAEVAQSPRYKITEKSQAVAFWCDPISGHATLYWYRQILGQGPELLVQFQDESVVDDSQLPKDRFSAERLKGVDSTLKIQPAELGDSAMYLCASSLVGTSGTYEQYFGPGTRLTVT.

The chain carries TRBV15 and TRBJ1-1; 8 bases match TRBD1. The CDR3 contains 15 residues. The V and J ends lost 4 bases and 5 bases, in that order; junction bases with no gene match: 9. The germline gives CDR1 LNHNV, CDR2 YYDKDF (reference sequence). The CDR3 loop reads CATSTRTGPGTEAFF. The CDR3 coding sequence is TGTGCCACCAGCACCCGGACAGGGCCAGGGACTGAAGCTTTCTTT.

The V call is TRBV3-1, the J call TRBJ2-1, with D possibly TRBD1 on 6 matching bases. CDR1 is LGHDT, CDR2 YNNKEL, per germline (reference sequence). The V end lost 10 bases, the J end lost 4 bases, and 14 bases lay between the germline ends. CDR3 length equals 13 residues. This chain's CDR3 is CATGARVYNEQFF. The CDR3 DNA follows: TGTGCCACAGGGGCGAGGGTTTACAATGAGCAGTTCTTC.

The V gene is TRBV27, the J gene TRBJ2-1; D might be TRBD1 (6 bases). The J call could be wrong; TRBJ2-7 is a better fit for the DNA end. The CDR3 covers 15 residues. Germline V CDR1 and CDR2: MNHEY, SMNVEV (reference sequence). CDR3 nucleotides: TGTGCCAGCAGTCACACAGGGCCGGGCGTTTACGAGCAGTACTTC. Translating it yields CASSHTGPGVYEQYF.

This chain connects TRBV4-2 to TRBJ2-5; tentatively, D is TRBD1 (7 bases). This CDR3 has 18 residues. Trimming took off 0 bases at V and 11 bases at J, with 28 bases between the two ends. Germline CDR1 reads LGHNA; CDR2 reads YNFKEQ. CDR3 in amino acids: CASSQESTGTVSYNEQYF. The DNA for the CDR3 is TGTGCCAGCAGCCAAGAGTCGACAGGGACTGTCTCCTACAATGAGCAGTACTTC.

This sequence joins TRBV29-1 and TRBJ2-3, with 10 bases matching TRBD1. V was pared by 7 bases and J by 3 bases, with 7 bases of the junction left unmatched. Germline V lookup: CDR1 SQVTM, CDR2 ANQGSEA. The CDR3 sequence is 14 residues long. The CDR3 region is CSAPTGGTTDTQYF. In DNA, the CDR3 is TGCAGCGCACCGACAGGGGGCACAACAGATACGCAGTATTTT.

This clonotype was picked up one time. The chain combines TRBV20-1 with TRBJ2-7; TRBD1 matches at 12 bases. CDR3 size: 16 residues. Trimming cost V 3 bases and J 4 bases; bases outside gene matches: 10. CDR1 and CDR2 (germline): DFQATT, SNEGSKA (reference sequence). The CDR3 DNA reads as TGCAGTGCTAGGGGGACAGGGGGCTTTTCTCCGTACGAGCAGTACTTC. Amino acids: CSARGTGGFSPYEQYF.

This rearrangement joins TRBV20-1 to TRBJ2-3, with 11 nucleotides matching TRBD2. After removal of 5 bases from V and 2 bases from J, the junction contained 9 bases not matched to a gene. This CDR3 comprises 16 residues. In germline, CDR1 is DFQATT, CDR2 SNEGSKA (reference sequence). CDR3 loop: CSAQGASGRPTDTQYF. CDR3 bases: TGCAGTGCTCAAGGGGCTAGCGGGAGGCCCACAGATACGCAGTATTTT.

The chain uses TRBV3-1 and TRBJ2-3; 8 nucleotides match TRBD2. J gave up 0 bases and V 4 bases, and 3 bases lay outside the gene matches. This CDR3 comprises 15 residues. Per the germline V gene, CDR1 is LGHDT and CDR2 is YNNKEL (reference sequence). Written as DNA, the CDR3 is TGTGCCAGCAGCCGTAGCGGGGATAGCACAGATACGCAGTATTTT. Translating gives CASSRSGDSTDTQYF.

This clonotype has a single count. This chain connects TRBV7-9 to TRBJ2-1; 14 bases agree with TRBD2. There are 18 residues in the CDR3. V shed 4 bases, J shed 9 bases, and the junction held 14 bases outside the gene matches. Germline lookup yields CDR1 SEHNR and CDR2 FQNEAQ (reference sequence). CDR3 bases: TGTGCCAGCAGCTCGGAAAACAGACTAGCGGGAGGGCTGAGTGAGCAGTTCTTC. Residues: CASSSENRLAGGLSEQFF.

There are a few counts of this clonotype. V gene TRBV7-9 combines with J gene TRBJ1-5; weak D call: TRBD1 (5 bases). There are 13 residues in the CDR3. Germline CDR1 reads SEHNR; CDR2 reads FQNEAQ (reference sequence). V lost 3 bases, J lost 5 bases, and 8 bases lay in between. This chain's CDR3 is CASSFDSYQPQHF. The CDR3 bases are TGTGCCAGCAGCTTCGACAGCTATCAGCCCCAGCATTTT.

This clonotype appeared a few times. This chain joins TRBV6-6 and TRBJ1-4; 8 nucleotides align to TRBD1. Germline V gene data show CDR1 as MNHNY and CDR2 as SVGAGI (reference sequence). The junction had 6 bases not matched to a gene; V was cut back by 4 bases and J by 8 bases. The CDR3 consists of 14 residues. The CDR3 DNA sequence: TGTGCCAGCAGTTTCGGACAGGGCCAGGAAAAACTGTTTTTT. Amino acid sequence: CASSFGQGQEKLFF.

The V gene is TRBV29-1, the J gene TRBJ1-1; tentative D call: TRBD1 (6 bases). Trimming cost V 6 bases and J 0 bases, with 14 bases left between them. CDR3 length equals 14 residues. Germline CDR1 SQVTM, CDR2 ANQGSEA. DNA of the CDR3: TGCAGCGTCGGGGGCAGGAACATGAACACTGAAGCTTTCTTT. As protein: CSVGGRNMNTEAFF.

The rearrangement links TRBV20-1 to TRBJ2-1; D gene uncertain. CDR1 and CDR2 (germline): DFQATT, SNEGSKA (reference sequence). Trimming took 4 bases from V and 7 from J, leaving 14 bases between them. The CDR3 runs to 13 residues. CDR3 protein: CSAILQGWNEQFF. CDR3 DNA sequence: TGCAGTGCTATCCTTCAAGGGTGGAATGAGCAGTTCTTC.

Comments on this clonotype: A junction boundary mismatches the germline segment, possibly from a read error. The V and J genes are TRBV20-1 and TRBJ2-5; 7 bases are shared with TRBD1. CDR3 length: 13 amino acids. Germline V gene lookup returns CDR1 DFQATT and CDR2 SNEGSKA (reference sequence). CDR3 in amino acids: CSRTGTAQEAQYF. CDR3 coding DNA: TGCAGCAGAACCGGGACAGCACAAGAGGCCCAGTACTTC.

The sample holds one count of this clonotype. The chain recombines TRBV9 with TRBJ2-1, with TRBD2 identical over 11 bases. The V segment lost 5 bases and the J segment 4 bases; nucleotides outside the gene matches: 14. This CDR3 has 18 residues. Per the germline V gene, CDR1 is SGDLS and CDR2 is YYNGEE. The CDR3: CASRVDGSSGRLYNEQFF. CDR3 DNA: TGTGCCAGCAGAGTGGATGGGTCTAGCGGGAGGTTGTACAATGAGCAGTTCTTC.

This clonotype was seen only a few times. This chain joins TRBV4-3 and TRBJ1-2; unclear D gene. The V and J ends lost 0 bases and 0 bases respectively, with 8 bases between them. The CDR3 extends over 15 amino acids. Looked up from germline, CDR1 is LGHNA and CDR2 is YSLEER. CDR3 nucleotides: TGCGCCAGCAGCCAAGACCTCAGGTCTAACTATGGCTACACCTTC. Amino acid sequence: CASSQDLRSNYGYTF.